The 28 T cell receptor beta chains below come from one sample, sequenced in a study of cytomegalovirus exposure and HLA in healthy donors. The PCR used 60 Vbeta and 13 Jbeta primers. Profiling relied on immunoSEQ multiplex PCR, and the TCRdb table lists in-frame clones only, not all of them. The sample yields approximately 150,000 clones, 79% seen once. The sequenced sample was PBMCs. The source is a man aged 50 to 60 in good health and CMV-seropositive.

This rearrangement joins TRBV10-3 to TRBJ2-2, with 7 bases that match TRBD2. The ends lost 3 bases at V and 6 bases at J; junction bases unmatched: 4. The CDR3 runs to 14 residues. Germline values: CDR1 ENHRY, CDR2 SYGVKD. CDR3 protein: CAISDSAGAGELFF. CDR3 nucleotide sequence: TGTGCCATCAGTGATTCCGCGGGAGCCGGGGAGCTGTTTTTT.

The rearrangement links TRBV5-1 to TRBJ2-7; 7 positions agree with TRBD2. The CDR3 consists of 16 residues. Germline-derived CDR1 and CDR2 are SGHRS and YFSETQ. Trimming cost V 3 bases and J 0 bases; bases outside gene matches: 9. In DNA form, the CDR3 reads TGCGCCAGCAGCTCTTCGACTAGCCGAAGCTCCTACGAGCAGTACTTC. Its protein is CASSSSTSRSSYEQYF.

This clone has only one observation. Other DNA variants within this sample encode the same CDR3. The CDR3, as DNA: TGTGCCAGCTCACCCCAGGCGAACACTGAAGCTTTCTTT. This gives the protein CASSPQANTEAFF. The chain carries TRBV18 and TRBJ1-1, with D uncertain. CDR1 and CDR2 (germline): KGHSH, LQKENI. The V end was cut by 3 bases, the J end by 1 base, with 6 bases between. There are 13 residues in the CDR3.

DNA for the CDR3: TGTGCCAGCAGCCCGAGCGGGCGAGGCGAGACCCAGTACTTC. Protein: CASSPSGRGETQYF. The chain recombines TRBV11-2 with TRBJ2-5; D is perhaps TRBD2 (6 bases). The length of the CDR3 is 14 residues. Germline V gene sequence: CDR1 SGHAT, CDR2 FQNNGV. V was pared by 5 bases and J by 5 bases, with 15 bases between. The entire variable domain, with the rest obtained from reference TRBV11-2 and TRBJ2-5, is as follows: EAGVAQSPRYKIIEKRQSVAFWCNPISGHATLYWYQQILGQGPKLLIQFQNNGVVDDSQLPKDRFSAERLKGVDSTLKIQPAKLEDSAVYLCASSPSGRGETQYFGPGTRLLVL.

For this clone: Sequence at one end of the junction differs from germline and may be a read error. This rearrangement joins TRBV7-9 to TRBJ1-3; D uncertain. This CDR3 is built from 16 residues. Looked up from germline, CDR1 is SEHNR and CDR2 is FQNEAQ (reference sequence). The CDR3 sequence: CSSNLPSEAWGNTIYF. The CDR3 DNA reads TGTTCCAGCAACCTACCGTCAGAGGCGTGGGGAAACACCATATATTTT.

The genes are TRBV12-5 and TRBJ2-5, with 13 positions matching TRBD2. V dropped 5 bases and J dropped 4; count of bases not matched to a gene: 4. Germline CDR1 and CDR2: LGHNT and FRNRAP. The CDR3 runs to 15 residues. For the CDR3, the DNA is TGTGCTAGTGGTCTATGGACTAGCGGGAGAGAGACCCAGTACTTC. Translated: CASGLWTSGRETQYF. The entire variable domain, with the rest obtained from reference TRBV12-5 and TRBJ2-5, is as follows: DARVTQTPRHKVTEMGQEVTMRCQPILGHNTVFWYRQTMMQGLELLAYFRNRAPLDDSGMPKDRFSAEMPDATLATLKIQPSEPRDSAVYFCASGLWTSGRETQYFGPGTRLLVL.

V and J are TRBV5-4 and TRBJ2-1; the match to TRBD1 covers 8 bases. The germline V gene encodes CDR1 SGHNT and CDR2 YYREEE (reference sequence). The CDR3 sequence is 15 residues long. J was trimmed by 6 bases and V by 1 base; bases with no gene match: 6. The CDR3 DNA reads TGTGCCAGCAGCTTGCCCCAGGGGGCAGGCAATGAGCAGTTCTTC. Translated, it gives CASSLPQGAGNEQFF.

The genes are TRBV2 and TRBJ1-1; a weak D match, TRBD1 (6 bases). CDR1 SNHLY and CDR2 FYNNEI come from the germline V gene. The ends were cut back, 9 bases at V and 0 bases at J, with 14 bases in the middle. The CDR3 extends over 14 amino acids. The CDR3 here is CASMDSLMNTEAFF. The DNA of the CDR3 is TGTGCCAGTATGGACAGTCTTATGAACACTGAAGCTTTCTTT.

J is TRBJ1-3 and V is TRBV14; D gene unclear. The CDR3 runs 15 residues. Germline V gives CDR1 SGHDN, CDR2 FVKESK. V dropped 4 bases and J dropped 0 bases, with 10 bases sitting between them. The CDR3 coding sequence is TGTGCCAGCAGCCCCGTCTTTTACTCTGGAAACACCATATATTTT. Protein: CASSPVFYSGNTIYF.

This chain links TRBV28 with TRBJ1-5; D is ambiguous. Trimming took off 6 bases at V and 2 bases at J, with 11 bases between the two ends. This CDR3 is built from 14 residues. CDR1 MDHEN and CDR2 SYDVKM come from the germline V gene. The CDR3 spells CASRLGGGNQPQHF. In nucleotides, the CDR3 is TGTGCCAGCAGATTGGGAGGTGGCAATCAGCCCCAGCATTTT.

Regarding this clone: Other nucleotide sequences in the sample specify the same CDR3. This chain links TRBV7-2 with TRBJ1-2; no reliable D call. The CDR3 runs 15 residues. The germline V and J ends were trimmed by 3 bases and 3 bases, with 14 bases remaining between them. Per the germline V gene, CDR1 is SGHTA and CDR2 is FQGNSA. The CDR3 DNA is TGTGCCAGCAGCTTGGACGTTGGGGAGTACTATGGCTACACCTTC. As protein: CASSLDVGEYYGYTF.

The rearrangement uses TRBV18 and TRBJ1-5, with 8 bases matching TRBD1. Trimming at V came to 0 bases and at J to 3 bases, leaving 10 bases not matched to a gene. The CDR3 extends over 18 amino acids. Germline V gene lookup returns CDR1 KGHSH and CDR2 LQKENI. CDR3 nucleotides: TGTGCCAGCTCACCACCCGGGACAGGCGTCGGATTCAATCAGCCCCAGCATTTT. This sequence encodes CASSPPGTGVGFNQPQHF.

The rearrangement uses TRBV28 and TRBJ2-3; D is possibly TRBD1 (5 bases). The CDR3 runs to 15 residues. CDR1 is MDHEN and CDR2 is SYDVKM in the germline V gene. Trimming removed 6 bases at V and 0 bases at J, with 13 bases between. CDR3 residues: CASSAPGISTDTQYF. Here the CDR3 DNA reads TGTGCCAGCAGCGCACCAGGGATTAGCACAGATACGCAGTATTTT. Full variable domain (rest looked up from reference TRBV28 and TRBJ2-3): DVKVTQSSRYLVKRTGEKVFLECVQDMDHENMFWYRQDPGLGLRLIYFSYDVKMKEKGDIPEGYSVSREKKERFSLILESASTNQTSMYLCASSAPGISTDTQYFGPGTRLTVL.

In DNA, the CDR3 is TGTGCCAGCAGCTTAGGACTAGCGGGAGTGTCTGAGCAGTTCTTC. It yields the protein CASSLGLAGVSEQFF. The genes are TRBV7-9 and TRBJ2-1; 12 bases map to TRBD2. The CDR3 consists of 15 residues. Germline V gene data show CDR1 as SEHNR and CDR2 as FQNEAQ (reference sequence). The trim removed 1 base at V and 9 bases at J, leaving 4 bases unmatched. Full variable domain (remainder filled in from reference TRBV7-9 and TRBJ2-1): DTGVSQNPRHKITKRGQNVTFRCDPISEHNRLYWYRQTLGQGPEFLTYFQNEAQLEKSRLLSDRFSAERPKGSFSTLEIQRTEQGDSAMYLCASSLGLAGVSEQFFGPGTRLTVL.

The chain recombines TRBV5-1 with TRBJ2-5; D remains unclear. Trimming shortened V by 4 bases and J by 5 bases, and 15 bases separated the two germline ends. The CDR3 totals 14 residues. Germline V CDR1 and CDR2: SGHRS, YFSETQ. CDR3 bases: TGCGCCAGCAGCCCCCGCAAAGCAAGCGAGACCCAGTACTTC. It yields the protein CASSPRKASETQYF.

The rearrangement links TRBV18 to TRBJ1-2; D may be TRBD1 (6 bases). This CDR3 spans 14 amino acids. Germline V lookup: CDR1 KGHSH, CDR2 LQKENI. V dropped 3 bases and J dropped 5 bases, with 13 bases sitting between them. Written as DNA, the CDR3 is TGTGCCAGCTCACCGGCCAGGGGAGTTTATGGCTACACCTTC. It is translated as CASSPARGVYGYTF.

The chain joins TRBV25-1 to TRBJ1-1; TRBD1 matches 7 bases. The CDR3 has 12 amino acids. Looked up from germline, CDR1 is MGHDK and CDR2 is SYGVNS. The trim removed 3 bases at V and 8 bases at J, leaving 3 bases unmatched. CDR3 coding DNA: TGTGCCAGCAGTGACAGGGGACAGGAAGCTTTCTTT. As protein: CASSDRGQEAFF.

The V gene is TRBV5-1, the J gene TRBJ2-3, with TRBD2 identical over 11 bases. The CDR3 spans 14 residues. The V and J ends lost 5 bases and 5 bases, in that order; junction bases with no gene match: 4. Germline CDR1 SGHRS, CDR2 YFSETQ. CDR3 protein: CASRATSGIDTQYF. The DNA of the CDR3 is TGCGCCAGCAGGGCGACTAGCGGGATAGATACGCAGTATTTT.

In its sample, this clone was seen a few times. The rearrangement uses TRBV27 and TRBJ2-7, with TRBD2 matching over 10 bases. J gave up 3 bases and V 4 bases, and 6 bases lay outside the gene matches. Looked up from germline, CDR1 is MNHEY and CDR2 is SMNVEV (reference sequence). CDR3 length equals 15 residues. This CDR3 is CASSSLAGGLYEQYF. The CDR3 DNA reads as TGTGCCAGCAGTTCGTTAGCGGGAGGTCTCTACGAGCAGTACTTC.

The chain carries TRBV19 and TRBJ1-1; TRBD1 is a possible D gene (6 bases). The CDR3 is 17 residues long. The V gene lost 7 bases and the J gene lost 3 bases, with 24 bases spanning the gap. Per germline, CDR1 LNHDA and CDR2 SQIVND (reference sequence). CDR3 nucleotide sequence: TGTGCCAGTACAGGGAGGGGGACTTTAAATCGGCACACTGAAGCTTTCTTT. It is translated as CASTGRGTLNRHTEAFF.

CDR3 in DNA: TGTGCCAGCAGCTTAGGGGGAGCGGGAGTGTCAGATACGCAGTATTTT. This codes for CASSLGGAGVSDTQYF. This chain joins TRBV11-2 and TRBJ2-3; 8 bases line up with TRBD2. The CDR3 spans 16 residues. CDR1 and CDR2 from the germline V gene are SGHAT and FQNNGV. The ends lost 1 base at V and 4 bases at J; junction bases unmatched: 7.

The J gene is TRBJ1-2, the V gene TRBV15; 11 bases agree with TRBD1. CDR1 and CDR2 from the germline V gene are LNHNV and YYDKDF (reference sequence). The CDR3 consists of 17 residues. J was trimmed by 6 bases and V by 0 bases; bases with no gene match: 9. CDR3 DNA sequence: TGTGCCACCAGCAGAGATCACATTGGACAGGGGGCGGATGGCTACACCTTC. Translation gives CATSRDHIGQGADGYTF.

The rearrangement uses TRBV2 and TRBJ1-5; D is perhaps TRBD1 (5 bases). The CDR3 is 13 residues long. CDR1 is SNHLY and CDR2 is FYNNEI in the germline V gene. Trimming took off 6 bases at V and 6 bases at J, with 12 bases between the two ends. The CDR3 spells CASRPTEGQPQHF. CDR3 DNA sequence: TGTGCCAGCAGACCGACAGAAGGTCAGCCCCAGCATTTT.

The V call is TRBV9, the J call TRBJ2-7; TRBD1 agrees at 8 bases. The CDR3 covers 14 residues. Germline V gene sequence: CDR1 SGDLS, CDR2 YYNGEE. V was clipped by 8 bases and J by 3 bases; unmatched bases: 10. CDR3 nucleotides: TGTGCCAGAATACCGGGACAGGAGGTCTACGAGCAGTACTTC. It codes for CARIPGQEVYEQYF.

The rearrangement links TRBV15 to TRBJ1-4; perhaps TRBD1 as D (5 bases). V was shortened by 1 base and J by 4 bases, with 10 bases between the two germline ends. CDR3 size: 15 residues. Germline V gene sequence: CDR1 LNHNV, CDR2 YYDKDF (reference sequence). CDR3 coding DNA: TGTGCCACCAGCAGAGGGCGCAGGGATAATGAAAAACTGTTTTTT. Protein: CATSRGRRDNEKLFF.

This clone was detected a few times. The chain employs TRBV7-9 and TRBJ2-1; TRBD2 matches 11 bases. This CDR3 comprises 16 residues. V gave up 5 bases and J gave up 0 bases; unmatched junction bases: 3. Germline CDR1 and CDR2: SEHNR and FQNEAQ (reference sequence). CDR3 loop: CASSPLAGVSYNEQFF. CDR3 DNA sequence: TGTGCCAGCAGCCCACTAGCGGGAGTCTCCTACAATGAGCAGTTCTTC.

CDR3 sequence: CASSLTDRLNIQYF. The CDR3 DNA sequence: TGTGCCAGCAGCTTGACTGACAGGCTAAACATTCAGTACTTC. The rearrangement links TRBV5-6 to TRBJ2-4; a weak D match, TRBD1 (6 bases). Germline values: CDR1 SGHDT, CDR2 YYEEEE. Deletions cut 1 base from V and 6 bases from J, with 11 bases between. The CDR3 spans 14 residues.

This rearrangement joins TRBV5-8 to TRBJ2-3; no clear D gene. Germline values: CDR1 SGHTS, CDR2 YDEGEE. V was clipped by 0 bases and J by 6 bases, with 5 bases between them. This CDR3 is 12 amino acids long. The CDR3: CASSLATDTQYF. The CDR3 region has the DNA TGTGCCAGCAGCTTGGCGACTGATACGCAGTATTTT.